This TCR beta chain was sequenced in a study of radiotherapy plus CTLA-4 blockade in lung cancer. Here immunoSEQ multiplex PCR was the method, and the copy in TCRdb shows in-frame clones only, minus some. The data show 50,000 or so clones, with 70% to 90% seen just once and 7.8% held by the top ten. This CDR3 is built from 16 residues. J lost 4 bases, V lost 0 bases, and 9 bases had no gene match. In germline, CDR1 is SGHRS, CDR2 YFSETQ. This TCR derives from a human donor with non-small cell lung cancer whose response to radiotherapy plus ipilimumab could not be evaluated. The V gene is TRBV5-1, the J gene TRBJ2-5; 7 nucleotides agree with TRBD2. Specimen: peripheral blood, collected from a patient treated with radiotherapy plus ipilimumab. The CDR3 nucleotides are TGCGCCAGCAGCTTGGCCGGAAAGGGGAGGGGAGAGACCCAGTACTTC. It translates to CASSLAGKGRGETQYF.